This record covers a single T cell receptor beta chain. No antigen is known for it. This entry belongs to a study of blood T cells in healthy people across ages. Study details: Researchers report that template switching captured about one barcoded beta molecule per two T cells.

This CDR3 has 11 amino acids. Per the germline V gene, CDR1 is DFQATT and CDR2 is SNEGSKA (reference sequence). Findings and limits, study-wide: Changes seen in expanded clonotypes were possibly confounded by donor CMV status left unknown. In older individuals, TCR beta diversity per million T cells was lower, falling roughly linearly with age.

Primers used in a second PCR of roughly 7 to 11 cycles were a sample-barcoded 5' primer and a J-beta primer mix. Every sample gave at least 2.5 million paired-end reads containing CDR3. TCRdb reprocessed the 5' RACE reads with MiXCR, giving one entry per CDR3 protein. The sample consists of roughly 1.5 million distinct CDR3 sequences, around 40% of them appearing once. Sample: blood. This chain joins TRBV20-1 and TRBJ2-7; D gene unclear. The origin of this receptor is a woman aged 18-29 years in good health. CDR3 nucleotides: TGCAGCCAACGACGAGGAAACGAGCAGTACTTC. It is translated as CSQRRGNEQYF.